A single sample is the source of the 30 T cell receptor beta chains below, sequenced in a study of T cell clonality in common variable immunodeficiency (dated by TCRdb to between 2014 and 2016). The protocol used for the library was the immunoSEQ multiplex PCR assay. In its TCRdb copy, this immuneACCESS table keeps in-frame sequences only and misses some clones. Where compared with another copy, unresolved V genes explain less than half of these, and the others have no known cause. Listed for this sample are more than 35,000 clones, none observed only a single time. Jointly, the top ten make up 0.6% to 0.8% of the sample. Sequences were obtained from peripheral blood mononuclear cells. The receptors were gathered from a person between 18 and 75 years old in good health.

This clone was seen at least ten times. Sequencing ends 3 residues short of the CDR3 end; the germline J gene provides the rest. J is TRBJ2-1 and V is TRBV5-4; 9 bases fit TRBD1. The ends lost 4 bases at V and 4 bases at J; junction bases unmatched: 3. Germline CDR1 and CDR2: SGHNT and YYREEE (reference sequence). This CDR3 comprises 14 residues. Incomplete CDR3 DNA: TGTGCCAGCAGCGGACAGGGGTGGTACAATGAG. Translating gives CASSGQGWYNE. The complete CDR3 protein is CASSGQGWYNEQFF.

This clone occurred many times. The read falls 3 residues short of the CDR3 end, and the missing part is taken from the germline J gene. The gene calls are TRBV4-1 and TRBJ1-2; the match to TRBD1 covers 7 bases. The CDR3 totals 17 residues. V dropped 4 bases and J dropped 2; count of bases not matched to a gene: 13. CDR1 is MGHRA and CDR2 is YSYEKL in the germline V gene. Incomplete CDR3 DNA: TGCGCCAGCAGCCCAACCGGACAGGCCTCAGGGAACTATGGC. Its protein product is CASSPTGQASGNYG. The full CDR3 sequence reads CASSPTGQASGNYGYTF.

This clone was counted ten times or more. The missing CDR3 end, 3 residues past where the read stops, is filled in from the germline J gene. The rearrangement uses TRBV10-3 and TRBJ2-7, with D maybe TRBD2 (6 bases). This CDR3 contains 15 residues. Germline V gene data show CDR1 as ENHRY and CDR2 as SYGVKD. The ends were cut back, 5 bases at V and 2 bases at J, with 16 bases in the middle. The CDR3 here is CAISTRSERAYEQYF. The sequenced CDR3 bases are TGTGCCATCAGTACCAGATCTGAGCGGGCCTACGAG.

Many counts were recorded for this clone. The read ends 3 residues early relative to the CDR3; the germline J gene fills the gap. This rearrangement joins TRBV5-6 to TRBJ1-2, with 10 bases that match TRBD1. The germline V gene encodes CDR1 SGHDT and CDR2 YYEEEE. This CDR3 comprises 13 residues. The CDR3 DNA, read in part, is TGTGCCAGCAGCCACGACAGGGGGCGAGGC. It encodes CASSHDRGRG. The entire CDR3 sequence reads CASSHDRGRGYTF. Looking up the rest from reference TRBV5-6 and TRBJ1-2 gives the full variable domain: DAGVTQSPTHLIKTRGQQVTLRCSPKSGHDTVSWYQQALGQGPQFIFQYYEEEERQRGNFPDRFSGHQFPNYSSELNVNALLLGDSALYLCASSHDRGRGYTFGSGTRLTVV.

As for this clone: The missing CDR3 end, 3 residues past where the read stops, is filled in from the germline J gene. This chain connects TRBV25-1 to TRBJ2-5; no clear D gene. The CDR3 loop spans 14 amino acids. Germline CDR1 and CDR2: MGHDK and SYGVNS. V lost 0 bases and J 5 bases, leaving 10 bases between the germline ends. The CDR3 sequence: CASSEYERRETQYF. CDR3 DNA (partial): TGTGCCAGCAGTGAATACGAGCGAAGGGAGACC. Supplemented by reference TRBV25-1 and TRBJ2-5, the full variable domain reads EADIYQTPRYLVIGTGKKITLECSQTMGHDKMYWYQQDPGMELHLIHYSYGVNSTEKGDLSSESTVSRIRTEHFPLTLESARPSHTSQYLCASSEYERRETQYFGPGTRLLVL.

This clone has at least ten counts. The read finishes 3 residues shy of the CDR3 end, and the germline J gene is used to complete it. The chain employs TRBV6-4 and TRBJ1-1; 7 nucleotides line up with TRBD1. Germline V CDR1 and CDR2: MRHNA, SNTAGT. The CDR3 totals 15 residues. V dropped 0 bases and J dropped 4; count of bases not matched to a gene: 5. CDR3 DNA, as far as it was read: TGTGCCAGCAGTGACTCGAACAGGGGATCCACTGAA. Residues: CASSDSNRGSTE. The CDR3 in full is CASSDSNRGSTEAFF.

This clone was seen at least ten times. The CDR3 extends 3 residues past the end of the read, so its final part is completed from the germline J gene. V and J are TRBV19 and TRBJ2-7, with D possibly being TRBD1 (5 bases). The CDR3 loop spans 15 amino acids. Trimming removed 1 base at V and 3 bases at J, with 13 bases between. Germline assignment: CDR1 LNHDA and CDR2 SQIVND (reference sequence). CDR3 DNA (partial): TGTGCCAGTAGTATAGGTGCAGGGCAGGTCTACGAG. Translation: CASSIGAGQVYE. In full, the CDR3 reads CASSIGAGQVYEQYF.

This clone was recorded many times. The sequenced fragment ends 3 residues before the CDR3 boundary, so the rest is inferred from the germline J gene. The chain joins TRBV15 to TRBJ2-1, with 8 bases identical to TRBD1. Germline values: CDR1 LNHNV, CDR2 YYDKDF (reference sequence). After removal of 6 bases from V and 3 bases from J, the junction contained 7 bases not matched to a gene. The CDR3 covers 15 residues. The sequenced part of the CDR3 DNA is TGTGCCACCAGGTTTCGACAGGGGATCTACAATGAG. Protein product: CATRFRQGIYNE. The entire CDR3 protein is CATRFRQGIYNEQFF.

The sample holds many counts of this clone. From the germline J gene comes the end of the CDR3, since the read stops 3 residues before it. The chain recombines TRBV18 with TRBJ2-1, with a weak D call TRBD1 (6 bases). Trimming took 3 bases from V and 0 from J, leaving 9 bases between them. This CDR3 has 15 amino acids. Germline values: CDR1 KGHSH, CDR2 LQKENI. The CDR3 sequence is CASSPDRSSYNEQFF. The DNA read from the CDR3 is TGTGCCAGCTCACCGGACAGAAGCTCCTACAATGAG.

In its sample, this clone was seen many times. The read halts 3 residues ahead of the CDR3 end, with the missing end drawn from the germline J gene. This chain uses TRBV7-8 with TRBJ2-7; 7 bases line up with TRBD2. This CDR3 contains 13 residues. Germline CDR1 is SGHVS and CDR2 is FQNEAQ. V trimming: 7 bases; J trimming: 3 bases; junction bases outside the gene matches: 6. Partial CDR3 DNA: TGTGCCAGCAAGAAGACGGGGGGCTACGAG. Protein sequence: CASKKTGGYE. The full CDR3 is CASKKTGGYEQYF.

This clone occurred many times. The junction shows a germline mismatch at one end, possibly a read error. With the read ending 3 residues before the CDR3 end, the germline J gene is used to fill in that end. The chain combines TRBV7-3 with TRBJ2-3, with TRBD2 as a possible D gene (6 bases). CDR1 and CDR2 from the germline V gene are SGHTA and FQGTGA. The CDR3 is 13 residues long. The part of the CDR3 DNA that was read is TGCGAAGTAGGGCGGGATGGCACAGATACG. Translation: CEVGRDGTDT. Given in full, the CDR3 is CEVGRDGTDTQYF.

This clone appeared many times. The part of the CDR3 DNA that was read is TGCGCCAGCACCCCGGGGGGGTTAAGCAATCAGCCC. This gives the protein CASTPGGLSNQP. The entire CDR3 protein is CASTPGGLSNQPQHF. This rearrangement joins TRBV5-1 to TRBJ1-5, with D possibly being TRBD1 (5 bases). The read finishes 3 residues shy of the CDR3 end, and the germline J gene is used to complete it. The CDR3 runs 15 residues. V gave up 6 bases and J gave up 1 base, with 14 bases separating them. Germline V gene sequence: CDR1 SGHRS, CDR2 YFSETQ.

This clone was counted many times. The CDR3 end lies 3 residues beyond the end of the read and is filled in from the germline J gene. The chain employs TRBV4-1 and TRBJ1-1; tentatively, D is TRBD1 (6 bases). V was cut by 0 bases and J by 2 bases, with 19 bases left in between. The CDR3 runs to 18 residues. Germline loops: CDR1 MGHRA, CDR2 YSYEKL. The CDR3 bases that were read are TGCGCCAGCAGCCAAGATTGGACAGCCTGGAAGTTCAACACTGAA. Translation: CASSQDWTAWKFNTE. The entire CDR3 is CASSQDWTAWKFNTEAFF.

In its sample, this clone was seen many times. The read comes to an end 3 residues before the CDR3 does, leaving the germline J gene to fill in the end. The chain combines TRBV2 with TRBJ1-5; tentative D call: TRBD1 (5 bases). In germline, CDR1 is SNHLY, CDR2 FYNNEI. The CDR3 has 15 residues. V lost 6 bases and J 0 bases, leaving 12 bases between the germline ends. CDR3 region: CASSHRQHSNQPQHF. The sequenced part of the CDR3 DNA is TGTGCCAGCAGCCATAGACAGCATAGCAATCAGCCC. The full variable domain, rest sourced from reference TRBV2 and TRBJ1-5, is EPEVTQTPSHQVTQMGQEVILRCVPISNHLYFYWYRQILGQKVEFLVSFYNNEISEKSEIFDDQFSVERPDGSNFTLKIRSTKLEDSAMYFCASSHRQHSNQPQHFGDGTRLSIL.

This clone occurred many times. The read terminates 3 residues before the CDR3 end, so the remaining end is supplied by the germline J gene. V usage is TRBV13 and J usage is TRBJ2-2; unclear D gene. Germline assignment: CDR1 PRHDT and CDR2 FYEKMQ (reference sequence). The V end was cut by 3 bases, the J end by 0 bases, with 11 bases between. This CDR3 comprises 16 residues. The CDR3 sequence is CASSLSDAANTGELFF. The CDR3 bases that were read are TGTGCCAGCAGCTTGTCCGACGCGGCGAACACCGGGGAG.

This clone was seen many times. From the germline J gene comes the end of the CDR3, since the read stops 3 residues before it. V gene TRBV6-1 combines with J gene TRBJ1-2; TRBD1 might be the D (5 bases). There are 13 residues in the CDR3. The germline V gene has CDR1 MNHNS and CDR2 SASEGT. V was cut by 2 bases and J by 7 bases, with 11 bases left in between. The CDR3 bases that were read are TGTGCCAGCAGTGAACGGACACTTCTTGGC. Its protein product is CASSERTLLG. The CDR3, in full, reads CASSERTLLGYTF.

This clone was detected only a few times. CDR3 sequence reads: CASSLQGFYHDYTF. The covered CDR3 bases are TGTGCCAGCAGCTTACAGGGCTTTTACCACGAC. The V gene is TRBV7-2, the J gene TRBJ1-2; TRBD1 might be the D (5 bases). The DNA ends 3 residues before the CDR3 does, and the rest of the CDR3 is filled in from the germline J gene. CDR1 SGHTA and CDR2 FQGNSA come from the germline V gene. This CDR3 comprises 14 residues.

This clone appeared many times. The read terminates 3 residues before the CDR3 end, so the remaining end is supplied by the germline J gene. J is TRBJ2-1 and V is TRBV5-1; 11 bases fit TRBD1. J lost 4 bases, V lost 5 bases, and 5 bases had no gene match. This CDR3 is 15 amino acids long. Germline assignment: CDR1 SGHRS and CDR2 YFSETQ. CDR3 DNA (partial): TGCGCCAGCAGGTCCGGGGACAGGGGGTACAATGAG. Translating gives CASRSGDRGYNE. The whole CDR3 sequence reads CASRSGDRGYNEQFF. The full variable domain, with the rest looked up from reference TRBV5-1 and TRBJ2-1, is KAGVTQTPRYLIKTRGQQVTLSCSPISGHRSVSWYQQTPGQGLQFLFEYFSETQRNKGNFPGRFSGRQFSNSRSEMNVSTLELGDSALYLCASRSGDRGYNEQFFGPGTRLTVL.

The table lists this clone with many counts. The CDR3 end lies 3 residues beyond the end of the read and is filled in from the germline J gene. The sample holds other DNA sequences that translate to the same CDR3. The rearrangement links TRBV6-2 or TRBV6-3 to TRBJ1-1, with D perhaps matching TRBD1 (6 bases). V was trimmed by 8 bases and J by 5 bases, leaving 21 bases between them. Per germline, CDR1 MNHEY and CDR2 SVGEGT. This CDR3 has 15 amino acids. The part of the CDR3 DNA that was read is TGTGCCAGCTCTGGCAGGGGTGACGGAGGGACTGAA. Translated: CASSGRGDGGTE. The whole CDR3 is CASSGRGDGGTEAFF.

This clone was observed many times. This chain's CDR3 is CASSLTGPTGELFF. The DNA read from the CDR3 is TGTGCCAGCAGTTTAACAGGCCCCACCGGGGAG. The V and J genes are TRBV12-3 or TRBV12-4 and TRBJ2-2; perhaps TRBD1 as D (5 bases). The sequenced fragment ends 3 residues before the CDR3 boundary, so the rest is inferred from the germline J gene. The CDR3 has 14 amino acids. The ends were cut back, 2 bases at V and 4 bases at J, with 8 bases in the middle.

This clone was found many times. The read terminates 3 residues ahead of where the CDR3 ends, so the germline J gene completes it. The chain couples TRBV5-1 to TRBJ1-1; D is perhaps TRBD1 (5 bases). CDR1 is SGHRS, CDR2 YFSETQ, per germline. The CDR3 runs 13 residues. The ends were cut back, 4 bases at V and 4 bases at J, with 11 bases in the middle. The CDR3 bases that were read are TGCGCCAGCAGCCCCCCGGGGGGCACTGAA. Amino acids: CASSPPGGTE. The whole CDR3 reads CASSPPGGTEAFF. The full variable domain, in which reference TRBV5-1 and TRBJ1-1 provide the parts outside the CDR3, is KAGVTQTPRYLIKTRGQQVTLSCSPISGHRSVSWYQQTPGQGLQFLFEYFSETQRNKGNFPGRFSGRQFSNSRSEMNVSTLELGDSALYLCASSPPGGTEAFFGQGTRLTVV.

This clone was detected ten times or more. The missing CDR3 end, 3 residues past where the read stops, is filled in from the germline J gene. V usage is TRBV20-1 and J usage is TRBJ1-2, with TRBD1 matching 12 bases. The germline V gene has CDR1 DFQATT and CDR2 SNEGSKA (reference sequence). The V and J ends lost 4 bases and 7 bases, in that order; junction bases with no gene match: 7. The CDR3 contains 14 residues. The DNA read from the CDR3 is TGCAGTGCTAAGGTGGGACAGGGGGCGACTGGC. Its protein product is CSAKVGQGATG. The whole CDR3 sequence is CSAKVGQGATGYTF.

This clone was seen many times. The CDR3 end is not reached by the read, which stops 3 residues before it; the germline J gene fills it in. This chain uses TRBV5-6 with TRBJ2-7; D remains ambiguous. The ends were cut back, 0 bases at V and 5 bases at J, with 6 bases in the middle. The CDR3 has 12 amino acids. Germline V lookup: CDR1 SGHDT, CDR2 YYEEEE. Here the CDR3 reads CASSLVVDEQYF. Partial CDR3 DNA: TGTGCCAGCAGCTTGGTAGTGGACGAG.

This clone occurred many times. The read halts 3 residues ahead of the CDR3 end, with the missing end drawn from the germline J gene. This rearrangement joins TRBV6-4 to TRBJ1-1, with no clear D. Per germline, CDR1 MRHNA and CDR2 SNTAGT. The CDR3 extends over 13 amino acids. Trimming took off 3 bases at V and 1 base at J, with 6 bases between the two ends. The CDR3 region is CASSEKGNTEAFF. The CDR3 bases that were read are TGTGCCAGCAGTGAAAAAGGGAACACTGAA.

This clone was seen repeatedly, ten times or more. The read gets to within 3 residues of the CDR3 end, and the germline J gene fills in the rest. The gene calls are TRBV18 and TRBJ1-2, with D possibly matching TRBD1 (6 bases). The CDR3 has 14 amino acids. Trimming removed 3 bases from V and 4 bases from J, with 12 bases in between. Germline CDR1 reads KGHSH; CDR2 reads LQKENI. The CDR3 loop is CASSPTGLAYGYTF. The CDR3 bases that were read are TGTGCCAGCTCACCTACAGGGTTGGCCTATGGC.

The table lists this clone with many counts. The CDR3 end falls 3 residues outside the read, so it is completed with the germline J gene. The chain recombines TRBV7-6 with TRBJ2-1, with 7 positions matching TRBD2. V shed 5 bases, J shed 1 base, and the junction held 8 bases outside the gene matches. The CDR3 has 16 amino acids. The germline V gene has CDR1 SGHVS and CDR2 FNYEAQ. CDR3 DNA (partial): TGTGCCAGCAGCCCGCAGCTAGCGGAGTCCTACAATGAG. Protein sequence: CASSPQLAESYNE. The full CDR3 protein is CASSPQLAESYNEQFF.

This clone was observed many times. From the germline J gene comes the end of the CDR3, since the read stops 3 residues before it. The V gene is TRBV11-2, the J gene TRBJ1-6; D uncertain. Germline-derived CDR1 and CDR2 are SGHAT and FQNNGV. Trimming cost V 6 bases and J 1 base, with 7 bases left between them. The CDR3 loop spans 14 amino acids. The sequenced CDR3 bases are TGTGCCAGCAGGGCCGAATCCTATAATTCACCC. It translates to CASRAESYNSP. In full, the CDR3 is CASRAESYNSPLHF.

The table lists this clone with many counts. The read stops 3 residues short of the end of the CDR3; the missing end is completed from the germline J gene. This chain links TRBV20-1 with TRBJ2-5, with D perhaps TRBD1 (5 bases). This CDR3 is built from 15 residues. Germline CDR1 and CDR2: DFQATT and SNEGSKA (reference sequence). Trimming pared 4 bases from V and 5 bases from J, leaving 20 bases between. Partial CDR3 DNA: TGCAGTGCTAAGCGAAACAGGCTTTTAGGGGAGACC. Protein: CSAKRNRLLGET. The CDR3 in its entirety is CSAKRNRLLGETQYF.

This clone was found many times. The CDR3 end falls 3 residues outside the read, so it is completed with the germline J gene. The J gene is TRBJ1-2, the V gene TRBV19, with D possibly TRBD1 on 6 matching bases. The V end lost 2 bases, the J end lost 4 bases, and 8 bases lay between the germline ends. The CDR3 runs 13 residues. Germline V CDR1 and CDR2: LNHDA, SQIVND (reference sequence). The CDR3: CASSITGLYGYTF. The sequenced part of the CDR3 DNA is TGTGCCAGTAGTATAACAGGGCTCTATGGC.

This clone came up many times. The CDR3 end is not reached by the read, which stops 3 residues before it; the germline J gene fills it in. The gene calls are TRBV5-8 and TRBJ1-6; the match to TRBD1 covers 8 bases. CDR1 and CDR2 from the germline V gene are SGHTS and YDEGEE. There are 14 residues in the CDR3. Trimming removed 5 bases from V and 5 bases from J; junction bases left unmatched: 3. Partial CDR3 DNA: TGTGCCAGCAGACCGGGACAGGATAATTCACCC. Amino acids: CASRPGQDNSP. The full-length CDR3 reads as CASRPGQDNSPLHF.